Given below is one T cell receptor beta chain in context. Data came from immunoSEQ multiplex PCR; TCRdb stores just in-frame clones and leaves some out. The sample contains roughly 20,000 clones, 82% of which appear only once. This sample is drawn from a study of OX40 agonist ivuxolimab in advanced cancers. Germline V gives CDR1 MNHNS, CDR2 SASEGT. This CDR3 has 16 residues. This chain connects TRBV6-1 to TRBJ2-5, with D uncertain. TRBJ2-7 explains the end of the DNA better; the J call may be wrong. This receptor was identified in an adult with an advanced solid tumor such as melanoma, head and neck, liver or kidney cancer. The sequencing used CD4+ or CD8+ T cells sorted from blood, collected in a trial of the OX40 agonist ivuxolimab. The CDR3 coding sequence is TGTGCCAGCAGTGAAGCGCTTCGCGGAGCTTACTACGAGCAGTACTTC. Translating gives CASSEALRGAYYEQYF.